The next 20 T cell receptor beta chains were all read from a single sample in a study of OX40 agonist ivuxolimab in advanced cancers. The method was immunoSEQ multiplex PCR; TCRdb's version includes in-frame clones alone and lacks a portion of them. This sample yields tens of thousands of clones, of which approximately 90% are seen a single time; 13% to 15% belongs to the top ten. The sequences come from CD4+ or CD8+ T cells sorted from blood, collected in a trial of the OX40 agonist ivuxolimab. The origin of the receptors is an adult with an advanced solid tumor such as melanoma, head and neck, liver or kidney cancer.

The rearrangement links TRBV28 to TRBJ2-3; D unclear. Trimming removed 5 bases from V and 0 bases from J, with 12 bases in between. This CDR3 region has 15 residues. Per germline, CDR1 MDHEN and CDR2 SYDVKM. In DNA, the CDR3 is TGTGCCAGCAGTCCCTGGGCCTCTAGCACAGATACGCAGTATTTT. Translation: CASSPWASSTDTQYF. The full variable domain, with the rest looked up from reference TRBV28 and TRBJ2-3, is DVKVTQSSRYLVKRTGEKVFLECVQDMDHENMFWYRQDPGLGLRLIYFSYDVKMKEKGDIPEGYSVSREKKERFSLILESASTNQTSMYLCASSPWASSTDTQYFGPGTRLTVL.

The V call is TRBV13, the J call TRBJ2-1, with unresolved D. The V gene's germline CDR1 is PRHDT and CDR2 FYEKMQ (reference sequence). V was shortened by 2 bases and J by 6 bases, with 11 bases between the two germline ends. The CDR3 contains 14 residues. The CDR3 loop reads CASSLILGRNEQFF. For the CDR3, the DNA is TGTGCCAGCAGCTTAATACTGGGTCGCAATGAGCAGTTCTTC.

The rearrangement joins TRBV7-8 to TRBJ2-7; the D is unclear. This CDR3 is 12 amino acids long. Trimming took off 0 bases at V and 7 bases at J, with 7 bases between the two ends. The V gene's germline CDR1 is SGHVS and CDR2 FQNEAQ. CDR3 sequence reads: CASSLAMDEQYF. The CDR3 coding sequence is TGTGCCAGCAGCTTAGCCATGGATGAGCAGTACTTC.

The chain has TRBV10-3 and TRBJ2-1; D may be TRBD2 (6 bases). Trimming took off 0 bases at V and 2 bases at J, with 8 bases between the two ends. Germline V lookup: CDR1 ENHRY, CDR2 SYGVKD. The CDR3 totals 15 residues. The CDR3 is CAISESAGTYNEQFF. The CDR3 DNA follows: TGTGCCATCAGTGAGTCCGCGGGGACCTACAATGAGCAGTTCTTC.

The CDR3 region has the DNA TGTGCCAGCAGCTCAAACTTCCCCGGGACAGGGGGATTCTACGAGCAGTACTTC. This gives the protein CASSSNFPGTGGFYEQYF. V is TRBV7-9 and J is TRBJ2-7, with TRBD1 identical over 11 bases. V lost 4 bases, J lost 3 bases, and 14 bases stayed unmatched. This CDR3 is built from 18 residues. Germline V gene sequence: CDR1 SEHNR, CDR2 FQNEAQ (reference sequence).

The chain has TRBV6-5 and TRBJ2-1; a weak D match, TRBD2 (6 bases). Germline V lookup: CDR1 MNHEY, CDR2 SVGAGI. The CDR3 has 15 residues. V dropped 2 bases and J dropped 7 bases, with 15 bases sitting between them. The CDR3 nucleotides read TGTGCCAGCAGTTACAGTTTAGCGGTTTATAATGAGCAGTTCTTC. Protein product: CASSYSLAVYNEQFF.

The J gene is TRBJ2-5, the V gene TRBV6-1; the D is unclear. The CDR3 spans 13 residues. The V gene's germline CDR1 is MNHNS and CDR2 SASEGT. The germline V and J ends were trimmed by 1 base and 5 bases, with 8 bases remaining between them. In nucleotides, the CDR3 is TGTGCCAGCAGTGAAGTAGGGTTGGAGACCCAGTACTTC. Translating it yields CASSEVGLETQYF.

The chain recombines TRBV9 with TRBJ2-2; TRBD2 aligns across 11 bases. Trimming at V came to 4 bases and at J to 0 bases, leaving 5 bases not matched to a gene. Germline V gives CDR1 SGDLS, CDR2 YYNGEE. There are 17 residues in the CDR3. CDR3 sequence reads: CASSIRLAGPNTGELFF. The CDR3 region has the DNA TGTGCCAGCAGCATACGACTAGCGGGACCGAACACCGGGGAGCTGTTTTTT.

The chain links TRBV27 to TRBJ2-2; TRBD2 matches 9 bases. The length of the CDR3 is 16 residues. Germline CDR1 and CDR2: MNHEY and SMNVEV (reference sequence). The V segment lost 6 bases and the J segment 1 base; nucleotides outside the gene matches: 6. CDR3 amino acids: CASSSTSGLNTGELFF. CDR3 DNA: TGTGCCAGCAGCTCTACTAGCGGGCTGAACACCGGGGAGCTGTTTTTT.

The chain couples TRBV6-6 to TRBJ2-1; D gene ambiguous. Per germline, CDR1 MNHNY and CDR2 SVGAGI (reference sequence). Trimming cost V 4 bases and J 3 bases, with 10 bases left between them. The CDR3 is 14 amino acids. CDR3 in DNA: TGTGCCAGCAGTTTCCCGGAGCGCTACAATGAGCAGTTCTTC. It codes for CASSFPERYNEQFF.

In this sample, this clone turned up once. V and J are TRBV30 and TRBJ2-7; D perhaps matches TRBD2 (6 bases). The ends were cut back, 5 bases at V and 1 base at J, with 12 bases in the middle. Germline loops: CDR1 GTSNPN, CDR2 SVGIG (reference sequence). This CDR3 comprises 13 residues. The CDR3 protein is CAWGGTGSYEQYF. The CDR3 bases are TGTGCCTGGGGCGGGACGGGATCCTACGAGCAGTACTTC.

The chain links TRBV30 to TRBJ2-2; TRBD1 agrees at 7 bases. CDR3 length: 13 residues. Germline CDR1 is GTSNPN and CDR2 is SVGIG (reference sequence). V lost 5 bases, J lost 7 bases, and 7 bases stayed unmatched. CDR3 bases: TGTGCCTGGGGGGACAGTGGGATCGGGGAGCTGTTTTTT. It is translated as CAWGDSGIGELFF.

The table lists this clone with a count of one. V usage is TRBV4-1 and J usage is TRBJ1-1; D not certain. In germline, CDR1 is MGHRA, CDR2 YSYEKL. CDR3 length: 14 residues. Trimming removed 1 base from V and 3 bases from J, with 9 bases in between. CDR3 sequence: CASSQGAMDTEAFF. CDR3 in DNA: TGCGCCAGCAGCCAAGGGGCAATGGACACTGAAGCTTTCTTT.

The chain employs TRBV7-9 and TRBJ1-1, with D possibly being TRBD1 (6 bases). CDR1 is SEHNR and CDR2 is FQNEAQ in the germline V gene (reference sequence). V lost 3 bases and J 5 bases, leaving 7 bases between the germline ends. The CDR3 contains 12 residues. The CDR3 sequence: CASSFGQTEAFF. CDR3 sequence (DNA): TGTGCCAGCAGCTTTGGACAGACTGAAGCTTTCTTT. Drawing the rest from reference TRBV7-9 and TRBJ1-1, the complete variable domain is DTGVSQNPRHKITKRGQNVTFRCDPISEHNRLYWYRQTLGQGPEFLTYFQNEAQLEKSRLLSDRFSAERPKGSFSTLEIQRTEQGDSAMYLCASSFGQTEAFFGQGTRLTVV.

This clone has just one count. J is TRBJ2-5 and V is TRBV21-1. TRBV21-1 is a documented pseudogene. The CDR3 totals 13 residues. The CDR3 region has the DNA TGTGCCAGCAGCAAATGTAACGGCACGGCCCAGTACTTC. It translates to CASSKCNGTAQYF.

The sample holds a few counts of this clone. This sequence joins TRBV11-2 and TRBJ2-7, with D tentatively TRBD1 (5 bases). The CDR3 is 13 amino acids. Trimming pared 2 bases from V and 3 bases from J, leaving 8 bases between. CDR1 and CDR2 (germline): SGHAT, FQNNGV. The CDR3 region has the DNA TGTGCCAGCAGCTTACGACAGATCTACGAGCAGTACTTC. Its translation: CASSLRQIYEQYF.

The chain combines TRBV30 with TRBJ2-7; tentatively, D is TRBD1 (5 bases). V shed 1 base and J shed 2 bases, with 15 bases lying between them. CDR1 and CDR2 (germline): GTSNPN, SVGIG (reference sequence). The CDR3 runs 15 residues. The CDR3 DNA is TGTGCCTGGAGTGGTGGCTTAGGGGTGACCTACGAGCAGTACTTC. Its protein product is CAWSGGLGVTYEQYF.

V is TRBV4-1 and J is TRBJ2-7; TRBD1 matches 10 bases. This CDR3 contains 14 residues. The V gene's germline CDR1 is MGHRA and CDR2 YSYEKL. V lost 3 bases, J lost 5 bases, and 4 bases stayed unmatched. CDR3 coding DNA: TGCGCCAGCAGCCAGGGGACAGGGGCCCACGAGCAGTACTTC. Its protein product is CASSQGTGAHEQYF.

V gene TRBV7-2 combines with J gene TRBJ2-7; 8 positions match TRBD2. The CDR3 has 14 residues. V lost 0 bases and J lost 3; bases outside the gene matches: 1. Germline V gene lookup returns CDR1 SGHTA and CDR2 FQGNSA. The CDR3 loop reads CASSLAGTSYEQYF. The CDR3 DNA reads as TGTGCCAGCAGCTTAGCGGGGACTAGCTACGAGCAGTACTTC. The full variable domain, completed using reference TRBV7-2 and TRBJ2-7, is GAGVSQSPSNKVTEKGKDVELRCDPISGHTALYWYRQSLGQGLEFLIYFQGNSAPDKSGLPSDRFSAERTGGSVSTLTIQRTQQEDSAVYLCASSLAGTSYEQYFGPGTRLTVT.

The chain has TRBV7-9 and TRBJ2-1; TRBD2 matches 8 bases. This CDR3 has 13 amino acids. Trimming at V came to 4 bases and at J to 8 bases, leaving 4 bases not matched to a gene. The germline CDR1 and CDR2 sequences are SEHNR and FQNEAQ (reference sequence). As DNA, the CDR3 is TGTGCCAGCAGCTCCATAGCGGGATATGAGCAGTTCTTC. Translating gives CASSSIAGYEQFF.